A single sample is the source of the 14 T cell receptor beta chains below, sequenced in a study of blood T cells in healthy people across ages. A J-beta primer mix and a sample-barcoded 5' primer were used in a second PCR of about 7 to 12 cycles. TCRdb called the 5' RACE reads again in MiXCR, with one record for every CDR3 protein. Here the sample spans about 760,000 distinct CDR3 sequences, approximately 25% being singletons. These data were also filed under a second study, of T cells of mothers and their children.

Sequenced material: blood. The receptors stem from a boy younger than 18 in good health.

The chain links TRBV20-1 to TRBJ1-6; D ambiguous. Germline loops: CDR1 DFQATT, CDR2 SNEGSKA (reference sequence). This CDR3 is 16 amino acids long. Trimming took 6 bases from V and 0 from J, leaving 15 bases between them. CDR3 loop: CSAASMESSYNSPLHF. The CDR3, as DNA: TGCAGTGCCGCGTCTATGGAGAGCTCCTATAATTCACCCCTCCACTTT.

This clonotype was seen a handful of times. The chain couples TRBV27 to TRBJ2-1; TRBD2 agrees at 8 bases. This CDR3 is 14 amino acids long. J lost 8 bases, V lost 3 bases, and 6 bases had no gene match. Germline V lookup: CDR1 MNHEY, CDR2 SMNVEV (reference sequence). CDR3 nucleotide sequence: TGTGCCAGCAGTTTTTCGGGAGGGCCCCATGAGCAGTTCTTC. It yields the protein CASSFSGGPHEQFF.

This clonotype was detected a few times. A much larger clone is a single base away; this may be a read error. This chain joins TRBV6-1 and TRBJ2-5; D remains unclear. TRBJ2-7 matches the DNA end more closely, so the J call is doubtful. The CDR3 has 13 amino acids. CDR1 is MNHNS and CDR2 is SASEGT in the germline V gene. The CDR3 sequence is CASHERAMGEQYF. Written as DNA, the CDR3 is TGTGCCAGCCATGAAAGGGCAATGGGCGAGCAGTACTTC.

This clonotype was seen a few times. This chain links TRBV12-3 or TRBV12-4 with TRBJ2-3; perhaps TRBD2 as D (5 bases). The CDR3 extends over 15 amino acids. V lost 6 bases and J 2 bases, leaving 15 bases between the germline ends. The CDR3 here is CASSSRTDFTDTQYF. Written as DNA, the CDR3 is TGTGCCAGCAGCTCCAGGACTGATTTCACAGATACGCAGTATTTT.

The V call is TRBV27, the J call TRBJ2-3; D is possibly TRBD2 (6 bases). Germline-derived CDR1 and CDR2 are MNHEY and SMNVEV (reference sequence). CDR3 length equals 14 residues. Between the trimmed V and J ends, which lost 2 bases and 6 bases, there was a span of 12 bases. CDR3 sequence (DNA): TGTGCCAGCAGTTTAGGGACTCGAGGGGATACGCAGTATTTT. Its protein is CASSLGTRGDTQYF.

The DNA for the CDR3 is TGCGCCAGCAGCCACGGGCGGGTCTCCTACAATGAGCAGTTCTTC. Residues: CASSHGRVSYNEQFF. The chain joins TRBV4-3 to TRBJ2-1; the D gene is possibly TRBD2 (5 bases). Germline CDR1 and CDR2: LGHNA and YSLEER. Trimming stripped 3 bases from V and 0 bases from J, with 9 bases between. The CDR3 runs 15 residues.

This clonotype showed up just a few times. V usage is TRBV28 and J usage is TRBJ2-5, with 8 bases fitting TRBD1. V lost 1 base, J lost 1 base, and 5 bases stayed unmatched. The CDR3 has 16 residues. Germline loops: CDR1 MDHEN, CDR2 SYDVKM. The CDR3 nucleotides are TGTGCCAGCAGTTTATTTACAGGGGGGATCCAAGAGACCCAGTACTTC. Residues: CASSLFTGGIQETQYF.

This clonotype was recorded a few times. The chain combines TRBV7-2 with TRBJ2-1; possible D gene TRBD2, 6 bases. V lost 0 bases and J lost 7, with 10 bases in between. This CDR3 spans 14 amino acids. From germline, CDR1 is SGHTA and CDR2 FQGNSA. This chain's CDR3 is CASSLASGRNEQFF. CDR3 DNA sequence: TGTGCCAGCAGCTTAGCTAGCGGAAGAAATGAGCAGTTCTTC. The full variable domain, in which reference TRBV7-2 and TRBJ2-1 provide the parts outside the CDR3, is GAGVSQSPSNKVTEKGKDVELRCDPISGHTALYWYRQSLGQGLEFLIYFQGNSAPDKSGLPSDRFSAERTGGSVSTLTIQRTQQEDSAVYLCASSLASGRNEQFFGPGTRLTVL.

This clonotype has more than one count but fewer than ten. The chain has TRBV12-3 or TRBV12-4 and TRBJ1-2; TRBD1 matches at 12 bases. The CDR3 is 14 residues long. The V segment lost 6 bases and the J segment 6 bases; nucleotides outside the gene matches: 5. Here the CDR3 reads CASSRDRGQDGYTF. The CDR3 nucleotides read TGTGCCAGCAGCCGGGACAGGGGGCAGGATGGCTACACCTTC.

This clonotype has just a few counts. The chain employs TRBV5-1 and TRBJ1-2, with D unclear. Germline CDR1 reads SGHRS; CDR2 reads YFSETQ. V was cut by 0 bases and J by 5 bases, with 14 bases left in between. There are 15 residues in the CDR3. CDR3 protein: CASSLAAGAEYGYTF. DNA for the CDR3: TGCGCCAGCAGCTTGGCGGCCGGAGCAGAATATGGCTACACCTTC.

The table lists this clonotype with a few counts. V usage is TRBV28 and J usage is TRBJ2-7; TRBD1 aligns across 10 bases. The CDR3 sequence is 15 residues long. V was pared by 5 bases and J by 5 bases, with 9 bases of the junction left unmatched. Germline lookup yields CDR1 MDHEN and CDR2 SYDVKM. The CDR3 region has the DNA TGTGCCAGCAGTCCGAGGGGACAGGGGAAGAACGAGCAGTACTTC. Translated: CASSPRGQGKNEQYF.

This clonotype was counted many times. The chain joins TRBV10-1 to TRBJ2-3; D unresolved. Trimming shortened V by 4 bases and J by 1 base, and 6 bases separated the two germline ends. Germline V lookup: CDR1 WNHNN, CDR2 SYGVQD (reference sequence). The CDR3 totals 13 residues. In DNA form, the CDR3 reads TGCGCCAGCAGTGTAGCAGGCACAGATACGCAGTATTTT. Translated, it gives CASSVAGTDTQYF.

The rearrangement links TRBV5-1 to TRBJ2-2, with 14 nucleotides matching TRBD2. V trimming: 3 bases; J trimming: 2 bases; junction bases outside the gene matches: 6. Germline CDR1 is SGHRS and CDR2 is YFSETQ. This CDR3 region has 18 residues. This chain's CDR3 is CASSSRLAGGSNTGELFF. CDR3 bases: TGCGCCAGCAGCTCACGACTAGCGGGGGGGAGTAACACCGGGGAGCTGTTTTTT.

For the CDR3, the DNA is TGTGCCAGCAGCGCTCCTCGACAGGGACTCTCCTACGAGCAGTACTTC. Its translation: CASSAPRQGLSYEQYF. The chain recombines TRBV7-9 with TRBJ2-5; a weak D match, TRBD1 (7 bases). The J call is uncertain, as TRBJ2-7 better fits the DNA end. The CDR3 has 16 amino acids. Germline V CDR1 and CDR2: SEHNR, FQNEAQ (reference sequence).